This T cell receptor beta chain comes out of a study of blood T cell repertoires in COVID-19. Study overall: Donors in the United States, Italy and Spain gave samples during acute or convalescent COVID-19.

Per the authors' pipeline: Estimation of nucleated cell counts was performed using reference gene primer amplification. The repertoire was sequenced with immunoSEQ multiplex PCR; TCRdb's copy has only in-frame clones and lacks some. The V and J calls and the clone size are those of that table, but D and trimming were determined from the DNA. The sample includes 95,000 or so clones, about 87% of them seen just once. This clone was counted a few times. The CDR3 is made up of 15 amino acids. Trimming removed 6 bases at V and 4 bases at J, with 16 bases between. Germline V gene sequence: CDR1 MDHEN, CDR2 SYDVKM.

The rearrangement links TRBV28 to TRBJ1-5, with a weak D call TRBD1 (6 bases). The material sequenced was peripheral blood. This receptor was taken from a human donor in a cohort sampled during active COVID-19. The CDR3 DNA is TGTGCCAGCAGCTCTCTTACAGGGTCAAATCAGCCCCAGCATTTT. Translation gives CASSSLTGSNQPQHF.